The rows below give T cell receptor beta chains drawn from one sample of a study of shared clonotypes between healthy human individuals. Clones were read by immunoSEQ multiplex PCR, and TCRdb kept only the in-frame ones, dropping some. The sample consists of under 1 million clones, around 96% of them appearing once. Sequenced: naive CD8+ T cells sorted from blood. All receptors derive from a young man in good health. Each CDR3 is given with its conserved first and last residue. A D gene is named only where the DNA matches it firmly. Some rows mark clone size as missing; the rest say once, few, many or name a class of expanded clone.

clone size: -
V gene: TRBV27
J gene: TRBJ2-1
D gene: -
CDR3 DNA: TGTGCCAGCAGTTTTTCGGATGAGCAGTTCTTC
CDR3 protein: CASSFSDEQFF

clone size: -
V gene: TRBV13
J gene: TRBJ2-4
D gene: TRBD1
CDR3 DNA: TGTGCCAGCAGCTCGAGACAGGGGGTCGCCAAAAACATTCAGTACTTC
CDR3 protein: CASSSRQGVAKNIQYF

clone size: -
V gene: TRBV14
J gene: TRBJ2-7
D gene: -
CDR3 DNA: TGTGCCAGCAGCCCCGGGGGCCACGAGCAGTACTTC
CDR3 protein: CASSPGGHEQYF

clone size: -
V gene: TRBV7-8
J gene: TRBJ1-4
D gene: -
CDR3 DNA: TGTGCCAGCTCCCCTTATGTCGCAAAGGAGGAAAAACTGTTTTTT
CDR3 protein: CASSPYVAKEEKLFF

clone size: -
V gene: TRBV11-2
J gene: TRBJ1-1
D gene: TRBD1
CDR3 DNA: TGTGCCAGCAGCTTAGGACAGGGAACTGAAGCTTTCTTT
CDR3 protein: CASSLGQGTEAFF

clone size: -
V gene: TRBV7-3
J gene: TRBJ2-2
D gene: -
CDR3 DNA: TGTGCCAGCAGCGACTCGTGGGGTCCGAACACCGGGGAGCTGTTTTTT
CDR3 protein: CASSDSWGPNTGELFF

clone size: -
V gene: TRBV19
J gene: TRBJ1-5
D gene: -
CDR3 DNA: TGTGCCAGTAGTAACCCCCAGGGAAATCAGCCCCAGCATTTT
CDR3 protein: CASSNPQGNQPQHF

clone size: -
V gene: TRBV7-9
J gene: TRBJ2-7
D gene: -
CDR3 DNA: TGTGCCAGCAGCAACCGGGACACATACTACGAGCAGTACTTC
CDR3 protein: CASSNRDTYYEQYF

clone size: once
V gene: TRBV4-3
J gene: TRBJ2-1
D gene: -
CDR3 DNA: TGCGCCAGCAGCCAAGGGCGGGGGCCTTACAATGAGCAGTTCTTC
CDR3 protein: CASSQGRGPYNEQFF

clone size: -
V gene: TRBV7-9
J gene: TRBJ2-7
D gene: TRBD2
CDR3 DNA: TGTGCCAGCAGCTCGGGGACTAGCGGGGCCTACGAGCAGTACTTC
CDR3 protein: CASSSGTSGAYEQYF

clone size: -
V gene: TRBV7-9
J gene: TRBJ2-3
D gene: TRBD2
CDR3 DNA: TGTGCCAGCAAGACTAGCGGCACAGATACGCAGTATTTT
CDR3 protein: CASKTSGTDTQYF

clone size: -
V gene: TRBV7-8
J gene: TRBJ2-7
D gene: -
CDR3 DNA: TGTGCCAGCAGCGGAGAGGGCTACGAGCAGTACTTC
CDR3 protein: CASSGEGYEQYF

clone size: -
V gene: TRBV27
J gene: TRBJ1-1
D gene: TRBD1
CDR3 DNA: TGTGCCAGCAGTATAGCAGGGGGGAAAGAAGCTTTCTTT
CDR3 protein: CASSIAGGKEAFF

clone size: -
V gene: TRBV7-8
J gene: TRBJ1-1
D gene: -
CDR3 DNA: TGTGCCAGCAGCTTAGTTCCCACCAGGAGGGACACTGAAGCTTTCTTT
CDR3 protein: CASSLVPTRRDTEAFF

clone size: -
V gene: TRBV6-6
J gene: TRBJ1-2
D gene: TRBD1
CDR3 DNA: TGTGCCAGCACCCCAGGGGGCATATTCTATGGCTACACCTTC
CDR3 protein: CASTPGGIFYGYTF

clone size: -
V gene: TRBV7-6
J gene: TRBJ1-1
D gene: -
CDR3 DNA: TGTGCCAGCAGCTTAGAACAGAACACTGAAGCTTTCTTT
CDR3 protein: CASSLEQNTEAFF

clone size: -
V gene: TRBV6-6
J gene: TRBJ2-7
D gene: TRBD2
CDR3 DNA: TGTGCCAGCAGTTACGGGCGGGAGGGGGCCTACGAGCAGTACTTC
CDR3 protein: CASSYGREGAYEQYF

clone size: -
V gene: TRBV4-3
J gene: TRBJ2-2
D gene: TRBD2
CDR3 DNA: TGCGCCAGCAGCCAAGACGGAGGAATAGCGGGAGTCGGGGAGCTGTTTTTT
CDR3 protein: CASSQDGGIAGVGELFF

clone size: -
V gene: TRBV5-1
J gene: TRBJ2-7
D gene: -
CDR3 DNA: TGCGCCAGCAGCTCAACCGGGACCCTTTCTGGCTACGAGCAGTACTTC
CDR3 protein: CASSSTGTLSGYEQYF

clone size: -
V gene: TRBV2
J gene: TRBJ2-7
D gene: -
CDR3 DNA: TGTGCCAGCAGTGACAGCTACGAGCAGTACTTC
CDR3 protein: CASSDSYEQYF

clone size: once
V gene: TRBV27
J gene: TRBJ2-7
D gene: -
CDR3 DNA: TGTGCCAGCAGCCCCTTCTTTGGGGGCTACGAGCAGTACTTC
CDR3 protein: CASSPFFGGYEQYF

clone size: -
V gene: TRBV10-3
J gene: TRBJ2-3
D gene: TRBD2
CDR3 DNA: TGTGCCATCAGTAGCGGGAGCCGAGATACGCAGTATTTT
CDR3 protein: CAISSGSRDTQYF